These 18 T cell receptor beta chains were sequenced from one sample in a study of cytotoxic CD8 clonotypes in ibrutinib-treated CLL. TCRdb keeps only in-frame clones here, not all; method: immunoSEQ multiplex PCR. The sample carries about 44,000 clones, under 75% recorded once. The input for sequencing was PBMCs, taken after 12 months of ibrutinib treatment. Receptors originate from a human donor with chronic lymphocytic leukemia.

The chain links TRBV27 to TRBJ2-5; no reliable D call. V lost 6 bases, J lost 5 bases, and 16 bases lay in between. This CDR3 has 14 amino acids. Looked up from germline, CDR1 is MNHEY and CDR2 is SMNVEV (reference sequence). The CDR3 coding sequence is TGTGCCAGCAGCCCAGCCTCTAGGCGGGAGACCCAGTACTTC. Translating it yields CASSPASRRETQYF.

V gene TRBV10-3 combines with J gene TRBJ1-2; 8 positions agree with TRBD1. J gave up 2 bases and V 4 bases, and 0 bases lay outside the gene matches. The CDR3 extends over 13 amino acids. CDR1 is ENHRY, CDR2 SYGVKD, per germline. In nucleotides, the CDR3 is TGTGCCATCAGTGGACAGGGGAACTATGGCTACACCTTC. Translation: CAISGQGNYGYTF.

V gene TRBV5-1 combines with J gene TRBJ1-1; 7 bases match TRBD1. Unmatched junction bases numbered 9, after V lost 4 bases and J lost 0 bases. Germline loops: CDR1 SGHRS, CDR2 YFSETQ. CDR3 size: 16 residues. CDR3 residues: CASSANRQGLNTEAFF. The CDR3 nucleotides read TGCGCCAGCAGCGCAAACAGACAGGGATTGAACACTGAAGCTTTCTTT.

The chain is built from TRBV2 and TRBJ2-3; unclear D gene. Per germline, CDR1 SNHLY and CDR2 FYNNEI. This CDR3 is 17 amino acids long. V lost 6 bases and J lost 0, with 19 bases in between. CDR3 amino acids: CASSWLGFGPSTDTQYF. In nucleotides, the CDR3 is TGTGCCAGCAGCTGGCTCGGGTTCGGGCCGAGCACAGATACGCAGTATTTT.

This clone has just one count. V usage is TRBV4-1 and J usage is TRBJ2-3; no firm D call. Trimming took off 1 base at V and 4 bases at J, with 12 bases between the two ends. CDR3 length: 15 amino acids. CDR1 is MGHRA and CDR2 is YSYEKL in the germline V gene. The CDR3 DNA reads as TGCGCCAGCAGCCAAGTACCCCAGCTGGCAGATACGCAGTATTTT. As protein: CASSQVPQLADTQYF.

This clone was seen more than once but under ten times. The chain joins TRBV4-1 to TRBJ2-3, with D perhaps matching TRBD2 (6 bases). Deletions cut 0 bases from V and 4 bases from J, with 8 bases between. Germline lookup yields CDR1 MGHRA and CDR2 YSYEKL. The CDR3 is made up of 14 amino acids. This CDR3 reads CASSQDSGADTQYF. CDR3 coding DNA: TGCGCCAGCAGCCAAGATTCGGGGGCAGATACGCAGTATTTT.

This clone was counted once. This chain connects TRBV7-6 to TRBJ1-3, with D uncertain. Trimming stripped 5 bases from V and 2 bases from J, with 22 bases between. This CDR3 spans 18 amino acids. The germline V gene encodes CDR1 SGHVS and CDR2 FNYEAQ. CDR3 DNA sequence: TGTGCCAGCAGCACCCGGGCAATTAGTCAGACCACTGGAAACACCATATATTTT. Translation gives CASSTRAISQTTGNTIYF.

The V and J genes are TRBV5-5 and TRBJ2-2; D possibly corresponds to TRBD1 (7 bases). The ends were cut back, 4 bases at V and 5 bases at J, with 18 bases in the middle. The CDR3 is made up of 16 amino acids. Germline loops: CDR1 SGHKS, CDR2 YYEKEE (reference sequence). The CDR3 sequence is CASSPAGGRETGELFF. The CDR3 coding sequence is TGTGCCAGCAGCCCCGCAGGGGGGCGAGAAACCGGGGAGCTGTTTTTT.

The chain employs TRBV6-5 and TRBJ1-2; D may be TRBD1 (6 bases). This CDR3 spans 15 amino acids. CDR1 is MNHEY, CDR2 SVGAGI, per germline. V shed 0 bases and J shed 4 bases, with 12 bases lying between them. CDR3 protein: CASSYSSGGAYGYTF. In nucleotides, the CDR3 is TGTGCCAGCAGTTACTCGAGTGGGGGCGCCTATGGCTACACCTTC.

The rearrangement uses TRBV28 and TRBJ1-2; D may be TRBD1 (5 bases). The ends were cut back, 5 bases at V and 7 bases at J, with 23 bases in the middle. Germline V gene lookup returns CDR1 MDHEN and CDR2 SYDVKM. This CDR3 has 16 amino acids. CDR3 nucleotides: TGTGCCAGCAGTCCCCCCGAGCCAGGGTACTCCGGTGGCTACACCTTC. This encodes CASSPPEPGYSGGYTF.

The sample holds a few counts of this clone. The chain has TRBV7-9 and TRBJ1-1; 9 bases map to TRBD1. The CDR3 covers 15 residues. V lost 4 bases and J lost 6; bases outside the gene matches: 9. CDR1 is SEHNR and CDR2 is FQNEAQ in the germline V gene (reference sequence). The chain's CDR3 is CASSYRDRAASEAFF. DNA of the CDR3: TGTGCCAGCAGCTACCGGGACAGGGCAGCATCTGAAGCTTTCTTT. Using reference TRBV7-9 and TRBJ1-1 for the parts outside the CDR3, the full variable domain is DTGVSQNPRHKITKRGQNVTFRCDPISEHNRLYWYRQTLGQGPEFLTYFQNEAQLEKSRLLSDRFSAERPKGSFSTLEIQRTEQGDSAMYLCASSYRDRAASEAFFGQGTRLTVV.

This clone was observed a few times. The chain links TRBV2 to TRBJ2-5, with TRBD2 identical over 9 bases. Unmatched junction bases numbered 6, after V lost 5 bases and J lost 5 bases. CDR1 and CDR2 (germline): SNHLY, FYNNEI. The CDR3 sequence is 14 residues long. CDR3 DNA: TGTGCCAGCAGTCTAGCGGGGTCCCGGGAGACCCAGTACTTC. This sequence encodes CASSLAGSRETQYF.

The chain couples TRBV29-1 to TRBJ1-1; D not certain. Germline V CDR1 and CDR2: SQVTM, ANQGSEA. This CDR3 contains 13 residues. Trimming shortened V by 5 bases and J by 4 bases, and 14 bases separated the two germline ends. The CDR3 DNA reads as TGCAGCGTTCATGGGGAGTCGGGCACTGAAGCTTTCTTT. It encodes CSVHGESGTEAFF.

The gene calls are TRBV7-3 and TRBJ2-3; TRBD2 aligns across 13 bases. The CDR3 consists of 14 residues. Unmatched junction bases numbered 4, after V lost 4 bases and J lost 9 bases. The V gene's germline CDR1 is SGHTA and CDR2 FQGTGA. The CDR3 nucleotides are TGTGCCAGCAGCTCGGGGACTAGCGGGGAAACGCAGTATTTT. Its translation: CASSSGTSGETQYF.

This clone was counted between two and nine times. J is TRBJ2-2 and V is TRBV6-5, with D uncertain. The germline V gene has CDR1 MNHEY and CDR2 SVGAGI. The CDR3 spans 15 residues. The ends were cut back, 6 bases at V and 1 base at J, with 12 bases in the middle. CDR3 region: CASSHGWENTGELFF. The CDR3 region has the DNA TGTGCCAGCAGCCACGGATGGGAGAACACCGGGGAGCTGTTTTTT.

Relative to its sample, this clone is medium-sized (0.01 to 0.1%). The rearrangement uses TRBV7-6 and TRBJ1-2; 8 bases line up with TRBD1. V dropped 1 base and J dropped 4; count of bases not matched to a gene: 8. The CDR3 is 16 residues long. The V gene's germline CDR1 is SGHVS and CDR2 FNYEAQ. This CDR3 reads CASSLVADREAYGYTF. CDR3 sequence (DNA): TGTGCCAGCAGCTTAGTAGCGGACAGGGAAGCCTATGGCTACACCTTC. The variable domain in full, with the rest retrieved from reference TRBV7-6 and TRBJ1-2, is GAGVSQSPRYKVTKRGQDVALRCDPISGHVSLYWYRQALGQGPEFLTYFNYEAQQDKSGLPNDRFSAERPEGSISTLTIQRTEQRDSAMYRCASSLVADREAYGYTFGSGTRLTVV.

The CDR3 spells CASSSAGEGYGYTF. The CDR3 nucleotides read TGTGCCAGCAGTTCCGCGGGAGAGGGTTATGGCTACACCTTC. The rearrangement links TRBV6-6 to TRBJ1-2; D not resolved. V was trimmed by 4 bases and J by 5 bases, leaving 14 bases between them. Germline CDR1 and CDR2: MNHNY and SVGAGI (reference sequence). CDR3 length equals 14 residues.

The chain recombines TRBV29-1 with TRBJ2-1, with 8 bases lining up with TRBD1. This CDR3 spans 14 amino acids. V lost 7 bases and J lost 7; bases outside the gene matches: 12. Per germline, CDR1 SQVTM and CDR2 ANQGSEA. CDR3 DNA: TGCAGCGCTCGTCCGACAGGGGCAGGTAATGAGCAGTTCTTC. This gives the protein CSARPTGAGNEQFF.